This T cell receptor (beta chain) was found in a study of cytomegalovirus exposure and HLA in healthy donors. Germline assignment: CDR1 LNHNV and CDR2 YYDKDF (reference sequence). V dropped 5 bases and J dropped 8 bases, with 12 bases sitting between them. The CDR3 has 12 amino acids. With regard to this clone: Its specificity is not known.

Findings and limits, study-wide: In the 95 to 150 validation repertoires, a later analysis found that first-cohort TCR clusters tended to co-occur.

Clones were sequenced by immunoSEQ multiplex PCR, and TCRdb holds only the in-frame ones, with some missing. The data contain 300,000 to 400,000 clones, 75% to 90% of them singletons. The chain has TRBV15 and TRBJ1-2; a possible D gene is TRBD1 (5 bases). The receptor's source is a woman younger than 30 in good health and CMV-seronegative. The sequencing sample was made of PBMCs. The CDR3 sequence is CATSGRQLGYTF. In nucleotides, the CDR3 is TGTGCCACCAGCGGCAGACAGTTAGGCTACACCTTC.